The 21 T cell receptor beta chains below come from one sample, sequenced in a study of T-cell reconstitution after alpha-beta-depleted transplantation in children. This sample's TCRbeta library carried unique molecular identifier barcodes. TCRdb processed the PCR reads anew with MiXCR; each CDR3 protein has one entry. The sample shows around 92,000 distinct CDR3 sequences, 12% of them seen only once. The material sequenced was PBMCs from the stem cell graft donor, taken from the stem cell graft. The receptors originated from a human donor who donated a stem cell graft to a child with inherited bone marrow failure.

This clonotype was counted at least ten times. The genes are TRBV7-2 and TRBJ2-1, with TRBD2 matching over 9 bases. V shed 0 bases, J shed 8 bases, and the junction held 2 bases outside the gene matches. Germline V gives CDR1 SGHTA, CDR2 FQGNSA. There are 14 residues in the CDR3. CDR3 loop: CASSLASGSDEQFF. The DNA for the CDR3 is TGTGCCAGCAGCTTAGCTAGCGGGAGCGATGAGCAGTTCTTC.

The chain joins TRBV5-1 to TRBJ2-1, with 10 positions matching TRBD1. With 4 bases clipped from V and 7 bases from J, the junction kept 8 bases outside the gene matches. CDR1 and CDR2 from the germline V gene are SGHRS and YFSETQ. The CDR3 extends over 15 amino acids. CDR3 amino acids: CASSPGQGRRNEQFF. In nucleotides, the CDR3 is TGCGCCAGCAGCCCGGGACAGGGGAGGAGGAATGAGCAGTTCTTC.

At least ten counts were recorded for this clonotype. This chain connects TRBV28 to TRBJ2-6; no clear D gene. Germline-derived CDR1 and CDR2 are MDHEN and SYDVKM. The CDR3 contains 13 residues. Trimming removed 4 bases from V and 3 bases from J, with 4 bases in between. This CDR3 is CASSWVGANVLTF. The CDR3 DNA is TGTGCCAGCAGTTGGGTTGGGGCCAACGTCCTGACTTTC.

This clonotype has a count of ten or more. The CDR3 loop reads CASSLFGGAADTQYF. The CDR3 DNA sequence: TGTGCCAGCAGCTTATTTGGGGGGGCGGCAGATACGCAGTATTTT. The genes are TRBV7-3 and TRBJ2-3; a possible D gene is TRBD2 (7 bases). V lost 2 bases, J lost 4 bases, and 13 bases lay in between. Germline V gene sequence: CDR1 SGHTA, CDR2 FQGTGA. This CDR3 comprises 15 residues.

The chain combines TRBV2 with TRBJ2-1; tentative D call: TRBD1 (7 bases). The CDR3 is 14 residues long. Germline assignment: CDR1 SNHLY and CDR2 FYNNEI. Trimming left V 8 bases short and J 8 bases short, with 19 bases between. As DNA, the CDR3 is TGTGCCAGCCGTAGACAGGGAGGAGTCGATGAGCAGTTCTTC. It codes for CASRRQGGVDEQFF.

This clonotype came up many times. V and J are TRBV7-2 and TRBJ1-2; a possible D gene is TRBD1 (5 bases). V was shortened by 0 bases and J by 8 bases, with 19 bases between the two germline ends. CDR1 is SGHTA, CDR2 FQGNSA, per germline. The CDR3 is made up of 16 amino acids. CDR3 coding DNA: TGTGCCAGCAGCTTAGCATTGGTAGCCAGGGAAGGCGGCTACACCTTC. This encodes CASSLALVAREGGYTF.

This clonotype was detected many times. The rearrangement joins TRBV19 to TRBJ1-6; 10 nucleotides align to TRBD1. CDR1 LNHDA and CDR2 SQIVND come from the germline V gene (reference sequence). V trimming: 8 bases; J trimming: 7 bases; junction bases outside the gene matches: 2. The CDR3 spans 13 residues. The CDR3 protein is CASQDRGNSPLHF. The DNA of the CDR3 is TGTGCCAGTCAGGACAGGGGGAATTCACCCCTCCACTTT.

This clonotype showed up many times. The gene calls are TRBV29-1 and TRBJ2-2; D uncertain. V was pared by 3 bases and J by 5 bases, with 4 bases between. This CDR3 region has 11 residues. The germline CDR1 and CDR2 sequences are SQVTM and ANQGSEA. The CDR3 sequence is CSVDRTGELFF. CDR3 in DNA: TGCAGCGTTGACCGGACCGGGGAGCTGTTTTTT.

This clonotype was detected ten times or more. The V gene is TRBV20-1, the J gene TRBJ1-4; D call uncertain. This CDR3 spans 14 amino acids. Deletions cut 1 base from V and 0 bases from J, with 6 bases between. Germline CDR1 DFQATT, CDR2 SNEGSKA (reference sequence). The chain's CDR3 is CSARGETTNEKLFF. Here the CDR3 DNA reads TGCAGTGCTAGAGGTGAAACAACTAATGAAAAACTGTTTTTT.

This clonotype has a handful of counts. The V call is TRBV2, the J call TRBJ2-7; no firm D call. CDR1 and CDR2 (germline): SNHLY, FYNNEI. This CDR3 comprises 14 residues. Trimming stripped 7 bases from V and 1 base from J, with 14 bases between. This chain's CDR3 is CASTQGRGSYEQYF. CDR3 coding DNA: TGTGCCAGCACTCAAGGGCGCGGATCCTACGAGCAGTACTTC.

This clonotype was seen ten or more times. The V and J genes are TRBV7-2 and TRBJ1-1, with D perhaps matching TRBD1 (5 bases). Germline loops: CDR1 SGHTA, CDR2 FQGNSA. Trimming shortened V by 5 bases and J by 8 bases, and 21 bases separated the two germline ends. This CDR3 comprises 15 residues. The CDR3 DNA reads TGTGCCAGCAGCCCCTCGGACACTGGTACGACAGAAGCTTTCTTT. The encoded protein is CASSPSDTGTTEAFF.

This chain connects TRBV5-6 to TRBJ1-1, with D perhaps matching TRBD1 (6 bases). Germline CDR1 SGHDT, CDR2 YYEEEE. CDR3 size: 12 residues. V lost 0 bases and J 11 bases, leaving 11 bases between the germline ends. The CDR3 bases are TGTGCCAGCAGCTTGGGGGCAGGGGAGGCTTTCTTT. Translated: CASSLGAGEAFF.

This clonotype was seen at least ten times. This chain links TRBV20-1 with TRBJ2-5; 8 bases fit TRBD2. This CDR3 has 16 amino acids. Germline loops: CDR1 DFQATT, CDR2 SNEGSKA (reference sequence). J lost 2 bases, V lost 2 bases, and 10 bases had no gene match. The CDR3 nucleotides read TGCAGTGCTAGACAACCGAGGACTAGCTCGCAAGAGACCCAGTACTTC. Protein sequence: CSARQPRTSSQETQYF.

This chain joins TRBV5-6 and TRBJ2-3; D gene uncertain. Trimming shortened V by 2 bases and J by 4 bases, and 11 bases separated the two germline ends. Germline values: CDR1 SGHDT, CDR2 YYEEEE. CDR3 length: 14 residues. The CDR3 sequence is CASSFGSVADTQYF. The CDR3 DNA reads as TGTGCCAGCAGCTTCGGATCCGTCGCAGATACGCAGTATTTT.

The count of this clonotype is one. The chain's CDR3 is CASSARQGANTEAFF. The CDR3 nucleotides are TGCGCCAGCAGCGCACGACAGGGAGCCAACACTGAAGCTTTCTTT. This chain joins TRBV5-1 and TRBJ1-1, with 7 bases matching TRBD1. This CDR3 contains 15 residues. Germline-derived CDR1 and CDR2 are SGHRS and YFSETQ. The ends lost 4 bases at V and 2 bases at J; junction bases unmatched: 8.

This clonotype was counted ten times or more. CDR3 sequence (DNA): TGTGCCATCAAACGGGGGAGGGATTCATCCGATACGCAGTATTTT. This gives the protein CAIKRGRDSSDTQYF. This chain joins TRBV10-3 and TRBJ2-3; TRBD2 matches 7 bases. Germline V gives CDR1 ENHRY, CDR2 SYGVKD. With V trimmed by 7 bases and J by 6 bases, 13 bases remained unmatched. The CDR3 consists of 15 residues.

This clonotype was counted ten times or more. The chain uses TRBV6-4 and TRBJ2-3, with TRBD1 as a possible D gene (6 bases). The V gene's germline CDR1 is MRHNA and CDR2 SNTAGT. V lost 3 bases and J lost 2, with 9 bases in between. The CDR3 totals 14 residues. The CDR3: CASSEGAHTDTQYF. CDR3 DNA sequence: TGTGCCAGCAGTGAGGGGGCGCACACAGATACGCAGTATTTT.

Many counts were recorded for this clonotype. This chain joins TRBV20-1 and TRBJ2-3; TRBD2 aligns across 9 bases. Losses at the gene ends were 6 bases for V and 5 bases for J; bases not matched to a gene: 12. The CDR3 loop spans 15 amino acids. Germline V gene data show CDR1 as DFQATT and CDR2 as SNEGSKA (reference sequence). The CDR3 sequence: CSALSLAGGLDTQYF. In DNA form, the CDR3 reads TGCAGTGCACTGTCCTTGGCGGGGGGGCTAGATACGCAGTATTTT.

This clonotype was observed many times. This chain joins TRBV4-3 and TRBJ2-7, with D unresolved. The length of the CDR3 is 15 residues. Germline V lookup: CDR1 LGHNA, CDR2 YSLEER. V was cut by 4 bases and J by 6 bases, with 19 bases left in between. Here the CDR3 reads CASSPARSKEGEQYF. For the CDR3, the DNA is TGCGCCAGCAGCCCGGCCAGGAGCAAGGAAGGCGAGCAGTACTTC.

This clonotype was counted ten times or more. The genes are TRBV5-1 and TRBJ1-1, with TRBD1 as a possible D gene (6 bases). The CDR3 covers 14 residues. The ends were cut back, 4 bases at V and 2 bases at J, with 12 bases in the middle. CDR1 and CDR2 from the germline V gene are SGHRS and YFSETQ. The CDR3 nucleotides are TGCGCCAGCAGCCAGGACAGAGCAAACACTGAAGCTTTCTTT. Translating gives CASSQDRANTEAFF.

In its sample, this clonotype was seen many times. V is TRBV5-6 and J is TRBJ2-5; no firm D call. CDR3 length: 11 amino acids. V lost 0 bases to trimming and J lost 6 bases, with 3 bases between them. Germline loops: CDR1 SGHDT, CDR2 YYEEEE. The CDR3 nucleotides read TGTGCCAGCAGCTTGGGGCAGACCCAGTACTTC. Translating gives CASSLGQTQYF. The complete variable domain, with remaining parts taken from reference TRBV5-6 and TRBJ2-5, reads DAGVTQSPTHLIKTRGQQVTLRCSPKSGHDTVSWYQQALGQGPQFIFQYYEEEERQRGNFPDRFSGHQFPNYSSELNVNALLLGDSALYLCASSLGQTQYFGPGTRLLVL.